This T cell receptor (beta chain) was recorded in a study of molecular identifiers for immune sequencing clone quantification. Whole-study results and caveats: For effector cells, clones above 20 RNA copies held over 98% of molecules; for naive cells, under 1%.

TCRdb analysed the PCR reads with MiXCR anew, one entry per CDR3 protein. The sample carries 70,000 to 95,000 distinct CDR3 sequences, roughly 19% recorded once. Per the germline V gene, CDR1 is LNHDA and CDR2 is SQIVND (reference sequence). Trimming at V came to 10 bases and at J to 3 bases, leaving 4 bases not matched to a gene. The CDR3 length is 12 residues. A word on this clonotype: The antigen remains unidentified.

The sequence was collected from a human donor in good health. Some libraries in this study had Jurkat cell RNA spiked in. The gene calls are TRBV19 and TRBJ1-1; 8 bases match TRBD1. The sample consisted of naive CD8+ T cells from blood, with Jurkat cell RNA spiked in. The subset here: FACS-sorted CD8+CD4-CCR7+CD45RA+ naive T cells. Here the CDR3 DNA reads TGTGCCACCGGACAGGGTTACACTGAAGCTTTCTTT. Translating it yields CATGQGYTEAFF.